What follows describes a single TCR beta chain. This record belongs to a study of blood T cell repertoires in COVID-19. At the level of the study: The United States, Italy and Spain were the sources of the acute and convalescent COVID-19 samples. T cells, B-cell-depleted T cells, or PBMCs supplied cDNA or gDNA.

Method: immunoSEQ multiplex PCR; TCRdb's copy keeps in-frame clones and lacks some. This sample has fewer than 250,000 clones, with about four fifths found just once. The V gene lost 0 bases and the J gene lost 2 bases, with 7 bases spanning the gap. This CDR3 comprises 14 residues. Germline CDR1 and CDR2: KGHSH and LQKENI. This receptor was taken from a woman aged 40 to 50 with active or convalescent COVID-19. The V gene is TRBV18, the J gene TRBJ1-2; no clear D gene. What was sequenced was peripheral blood. CDR3 in amino acids: CASSPPGRNYGYTF. The CDR3 nucleotides read TGTGCCAGCTCACCACCCGGGAGGAACTATGGCTACACCTTC.